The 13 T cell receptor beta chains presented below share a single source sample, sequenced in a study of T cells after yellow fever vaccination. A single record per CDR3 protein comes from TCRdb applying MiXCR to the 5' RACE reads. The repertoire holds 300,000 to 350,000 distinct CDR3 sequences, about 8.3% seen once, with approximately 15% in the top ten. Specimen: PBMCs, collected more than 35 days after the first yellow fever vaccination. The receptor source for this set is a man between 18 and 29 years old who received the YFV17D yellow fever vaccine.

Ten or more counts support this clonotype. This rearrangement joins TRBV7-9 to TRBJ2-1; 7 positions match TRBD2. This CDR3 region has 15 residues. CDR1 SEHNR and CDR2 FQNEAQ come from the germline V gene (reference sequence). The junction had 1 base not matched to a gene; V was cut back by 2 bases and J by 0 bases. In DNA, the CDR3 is TGTGCCAGCAGCTTATCTAGCGGCTCCTACAATGAGCAGTTCTTC. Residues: CASSLSSGSYNEQFF. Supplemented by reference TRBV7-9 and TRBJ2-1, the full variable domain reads DTGVSQNPRHKITKRGQNVTFRCDPISEHNRLYWYRQTLGQGPEFLTYFQNEAQLEKSRLLSDRFSAERPKGSFSTLEIQRTEQGDSAMYLCASSLSSGSYNEQFFGPGTRLTVL.

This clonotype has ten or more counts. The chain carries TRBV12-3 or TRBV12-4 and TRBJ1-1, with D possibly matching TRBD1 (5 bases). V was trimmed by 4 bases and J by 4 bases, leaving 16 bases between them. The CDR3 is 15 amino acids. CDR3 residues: CASSSLVGGSTEAFF. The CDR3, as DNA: TGTGCCAGCAGTTCCCTGGTTGGGGGGTCCACTGAAGCTTTCTTT.

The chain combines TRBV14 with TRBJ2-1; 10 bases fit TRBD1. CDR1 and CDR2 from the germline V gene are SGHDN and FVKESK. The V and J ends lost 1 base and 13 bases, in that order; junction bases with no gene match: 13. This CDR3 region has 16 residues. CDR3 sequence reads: CASSQASPGQGTPQFF. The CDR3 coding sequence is TGTGCCAGCAGCCAAGCCAGTCCGGGACAGGGGACGCCCCAGTTCTTC.

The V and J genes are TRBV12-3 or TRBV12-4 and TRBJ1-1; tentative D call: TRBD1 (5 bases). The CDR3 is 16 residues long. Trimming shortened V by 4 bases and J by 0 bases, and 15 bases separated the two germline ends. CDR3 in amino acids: CASSSWDGPMNTEAFF. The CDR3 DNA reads TGTGCCAGCAGTTCATGGGACGGACCTATGAACACTGAAGCTTTCTTT.

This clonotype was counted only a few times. CDR3: CASSQSLRGIGAKNIQYF. In nucleotides, the CDR3 is TGCGCCAGCAGTCAATCGTTGAGAGGGATTGGAGCCAAAAACATTCAGTACTTC. This chain uses TRBV23-1 with TRBJ2-4; D is perhaps TRBD2 (5 bases). TRBV23-1 qualifies as an ORF whose function is uncertain. The CDR3 is 18 amino acids. Trimming stripped 0 bases from V and 0 bases from J, with 15 bases between.

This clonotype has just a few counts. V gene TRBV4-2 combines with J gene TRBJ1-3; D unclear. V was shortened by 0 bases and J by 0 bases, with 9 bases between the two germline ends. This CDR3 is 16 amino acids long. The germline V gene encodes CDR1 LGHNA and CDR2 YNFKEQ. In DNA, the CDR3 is TGTGCCAGCAGCCAAGAGTTAGTTCGCTCTGGAAACACCATATATTTT. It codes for CASSQELVRSGNTIYF.

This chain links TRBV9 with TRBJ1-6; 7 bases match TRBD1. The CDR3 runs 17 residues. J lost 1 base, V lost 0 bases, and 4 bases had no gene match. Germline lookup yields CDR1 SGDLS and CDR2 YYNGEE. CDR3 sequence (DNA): TGTGCCAGCAGCGTAGCGACAGGGAAGTCCTATAATTCACCCCTCCACTTT. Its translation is CASSVATGKSYNSPLHF.

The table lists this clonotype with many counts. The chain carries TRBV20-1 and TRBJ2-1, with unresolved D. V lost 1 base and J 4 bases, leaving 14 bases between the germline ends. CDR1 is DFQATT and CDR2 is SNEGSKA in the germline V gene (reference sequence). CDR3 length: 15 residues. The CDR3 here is CSARGTETSYNEQFF. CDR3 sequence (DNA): TGCAGTGCTAGAGGCACGGAGACATCTTACAATGAGCAGTTCTTC.

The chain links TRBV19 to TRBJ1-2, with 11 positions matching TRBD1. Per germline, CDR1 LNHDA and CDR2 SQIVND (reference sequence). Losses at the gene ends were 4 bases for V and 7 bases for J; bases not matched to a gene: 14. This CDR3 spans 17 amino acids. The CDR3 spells CASSTRQFRTGGVGYTF. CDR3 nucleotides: TGTGCCAGTAGTACAAGACAGTTTCGGACAGGGGGCGTTGGCTACACCTTC.

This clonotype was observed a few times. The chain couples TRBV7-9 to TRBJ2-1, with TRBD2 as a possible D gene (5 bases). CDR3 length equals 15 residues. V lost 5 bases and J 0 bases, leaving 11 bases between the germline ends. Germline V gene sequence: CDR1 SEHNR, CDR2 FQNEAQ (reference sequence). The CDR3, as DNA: TGTGCCAGCAGCACCGGGGAGAGCTCCTACAATGAGCAGTTCTTC. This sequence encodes CASSTGESSYNEQFF.

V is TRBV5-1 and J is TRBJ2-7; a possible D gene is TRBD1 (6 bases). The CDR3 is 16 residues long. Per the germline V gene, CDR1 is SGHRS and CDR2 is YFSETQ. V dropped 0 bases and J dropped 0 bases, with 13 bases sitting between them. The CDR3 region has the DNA TGCGCCAGCAGCTTGGCCCCTGACAGGAGCTCCTACGAGCAGTACTTC. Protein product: CASSLAPDRSSYEQYF.

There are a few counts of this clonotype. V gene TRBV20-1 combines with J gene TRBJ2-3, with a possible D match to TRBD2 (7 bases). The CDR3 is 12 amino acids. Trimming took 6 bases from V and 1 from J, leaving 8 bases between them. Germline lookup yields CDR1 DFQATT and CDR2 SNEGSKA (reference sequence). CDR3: CSAGGGTDTQYF. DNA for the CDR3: TGCAGTGCAGGGGGGGGCACAGATACGCAGTATTTT.

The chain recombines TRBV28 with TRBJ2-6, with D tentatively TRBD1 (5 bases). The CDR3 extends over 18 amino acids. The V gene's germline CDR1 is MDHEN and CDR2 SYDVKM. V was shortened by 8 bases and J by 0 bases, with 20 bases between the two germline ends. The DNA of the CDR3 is TGTGCCAGCTTTAAGGGGTCAACTTCTAACTCTGGGGCCAACGTCCTGACTTTC. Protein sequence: CASFKGSTSNSGANVLTF.